This T cell receptor (beta chain) was sequenced during a study of blood T cell repertoires in COVID-19. About the study: Acute and convalescent COVID-19 samples came from the United States, Italy and Spain. PBMCs, B-cell-depleted T cells, or T cells provided the cDNA or gDNA that made up the material.

Germline V gene data show CDR1 as SGHVS and CDR2 as FQNEAQ. The CDR3 sequence is 12 residues long. The V end was cut by 5 bases, the J end by 2 bases, with 5 bases between. Original handling: Scientists estimated how many nucleated cells there were by amplifying reference gene primers. This table comes from immunoSEQ multiplex PCR, and its TCRdb copy is limited to in-frame clones, with some not included. V and J calls and clone size come straight from that table; D and trimming were deduced from the DNA. Of about 130,000 clones in the sample, less than 90% are singletons; the top ten hold roughly 30%.

The gene calls are TRBV7-8 and TRBJ2-3; D unclear. Specimen: peripheral blood. This TCR came from a woman over 75 with acute or convalescent COVID-19. CDR3 nucleotides: TGTGCCAGCAGCCGCTACACAGATACGCAGTATTTT. Translation: CASSRYTDTQYF.